The 5 T cell receptor beta chains presented below share a single source sample, sequenced in a study of blood T cells in healthy people across ages. A sample-barcoded 5' primer and a J-beta primer mix were used in a second PCR of roughly 6 to 11 cycles. TCRdb recomputed calls from the 5' RACE reads with MiXCR, one row per CDR3 protein. This sample has 1,800,000 or so distinct CDR3 sequences, with about 39% found just once. What was sequenced was blood. The receptors stem from a human donor in good health.

The chain combines TRBV7-2 with TRBJ2-3; D possibly corresponds to TRBD2 (7 bases). V was cut by 2 bases and J by 5 bases, with 14 bases left in between. The germline gives CDR1 SGHTA, CDR2 FQGNSA. CDR3 length equals 15 residues. In nucleotides, the CDR3 is TGTGCCAGCAGCTTACGAGGGGGGGCAGAAGATACGCAGTATTTT. It codes for CASSLRGGAEDTQYF.

In DNA form, the CDR3 reads TGTGCCAGCAGCTTCTCGCCGATAGGCAGGGGCGGCCGAGAGACCCAGTACTTC. Its translation: CASSFSPIGRGGRETQYF. The V and J genes are TRBV7-9 and TRBJ2-5; weak D call: TRBD1 (6 bases). The germline V gene encodes CDR1 SEHNR and CDR2 FQNEAQ (reference sequence). V was trimmed by 3 bases and J by 4 bases, leaving 24 bases between them. The CDR3 length is 18 residues.

This clonotype came up a few times. The chain couples TRBV10-3 to TRBJ2-5; TRBD1 is a possible D gene (7 bases). Trimming shortened V by 3 bases and J by 7 bases, and 18 bases separated the two germline ends. Germline lookup yields CDR1 ENHRY and CDR2 SYGVKD. The CDR3 totals 15 residues. Here the CDR3 DNA reads TGTGCCATCAGTGACTCCCCGGAGGGGGCGCGGACCCAGTACTTC. Its translation is CAISDSPEGARTQYF.

This clonotype came up once. J is TRBJ1-2 and V is TRBV20-1, with no clear D. The CDR3 has 13 amino acids. V dropped 5 bases and J dropped 6 bases, with 16 bases sitting between them. Per the germline V gene, CDR1 is DFQATT and CDR2 is SNEGSKA (reference sequence). CDR3 nucleotide sequence: TGCAGTGCTGGGTACAGAGGATTCGATGGCTACACCTTC. It encodes CSAGYRGFDGYTF.

This chain connects TRBV6-2 or TRBV6-3 to TRBJ2-7; the match to TRBD2 covers 7 bases. CDR3 length: 16 amino acids. Unmatched junction bases numbered 12, after V lost 6 bases and J lost 1 base. Germline values: CDR1 MNHEY, CDR2 SVGEGT. Here the CDR3 DNA reads TGTGCCAGCAGCCTCCTGGGAGGGAGATTGTCCTACGAGCAGTACTTC. It is translated as CASSLLGGRLSYEQYF.